One and the same sample provided the 32 T cell receptor beta chains below, sequenced in a study of tumor-infiltrating lymphocytes in primary liver carcinoma. Bulk tissue was left unsorted, and RNA and DNA were co-extracted from 20-30 mg of it. Researchers generated TCR beta cDNA from 500 to 600 ng of total RNA, relying on a constant-region primer. Libraries for TCR beta were built through three nested multiplex PCR rounds, which together made up a slightly modified ARM-PCR procedure. Forward primers for TRBV1-TRBV30 and a C-beta reverse primer served the first two PCR rounds, at approximately 10 cycles each. TCRdb independently ran MiXCR on the multiplex PCR reads; one entry per CDR3 protein. The sample lists tens of thousands of distinct CDR3 sequences; 74% were seen once. Sequenced material: liver tumor tissue from sampling region 4. Subset meaning: tumor region T4, right-lateral pole. Every receptor here comes from a man aged 35-49 years with primary liver carcinoma and hepatitis B virus infection.

As concerns this clonotype: The junction does not match germline at one end; this may be a read error. The chain combines TRBV28 with TRBJ2-3; D not resolved. Germline CDR1 reads MDHEN; CDR2 reads SYDVKM. This CDR3 region has 17 residues. The CDR3 is CASSLTTVGISTDMQYF. The CDR3, as DNA: TGTGCCAGCAGTTTAACGACCGTGGGAATTAGCACAGATATGCAGTACTTT. The whole variable domain, filled in from reference TRBV28 and TRBJ2-3, reads DVKVTQSSRYLVKRTGEKVFLECVQDMDHENMFWYRQDPGLGLRLIYFSYDVKMKEKGDIPEGYSVSREKKERFSLILESASTNQTSMYLCASSLTTVGISTDMQYFGPGTRLTVL.

For this clonotype: As the CDR3 is not closed by the conserved phenylalanine or tryptophan, this likely results from a read error. The chain couples TRBV19 to TRBJ1-5, with a weak D call TRBD1 (6 bases). Trimming took 9 bases from V and 4 from J, leaving 16 bases between them. Looked up from germline, CDR1 is LNHDA and CDR2 is SQIVND (reference sequence). CDR3 length equals 14 residues. CDR3 in DNA: TGTGCCAGCTCCGGACAGTCCGGGAATCAGCCCCAGCATTAT. Its translation is CASSGQSGNQPQHY.

A note on this clonotype: At one of its ends the junction is not consistent with the germline gene, which may arise from a read error. The chain couples TRBV5-4 to TRBJ2-3; no clear D. From germline, CDR1 is SGHNT and CDR2 YYREEE (reference sequence). This CDR3 has 15 amino acids. The CDR3 protein is CASSSDGWSADTQYF. The CDR3 DNA sequence: TGTGCCAGTAGCTCTGATGGTTGGAGCGCAGATACGCAGTATTTT.

Note on this clonotype: At one of its ends the junction is not consistent with the germline gene, which may arise from a read error. This chain links TRBV6-1 with TRBJ2-3; D is unresolved. The germline V gene encodes CDR1 MNHNS and CDR2 SASEGT. This CDR3 spans 11 amino acids. The CDR3 here is CASSHTYTQYF. CDR3 nucleotides: TGTGCCAGCAGCCACACATATACGCAGTATTTC.

Only a few counts were recorded for this clonotype. One end of the junction is discordant with germline, which a read error may explain. The chain employs TRBV11-2 and TRBJ2-7; no clear D gene. Germline loops: CDR1 SGHAT, CDR2 FQNNGV. The CDR3 sequence is 14 residues long. The CDR3, as DNA: TGTGACAGCAGTTCTAGTAGGAACTCCTACGAGCAGTACTTC. Translating gives CDSSSSRNSYEQYF.

Remarks on this clonotype: The junction departs from germline at one end; a sequencing error may be responsible. The genes are TRBV6-1 and TRBJ2-3, with no clear D. The CDR3 runs to 15 residues. Germline-derived CDR1 and CDR2 are MNHNS and SASEGT. DNA of the CDR3: TGTGCCAGCAGTGAAAGTATCTGGCCCGCAGATAGGCAGTATTTT. Translated, it gives CASSESIWPADRQYF.

This clonotype has only one observation. This clone may be a read error of a much larger clone one base away. The chain carries TRBV11-1 and TRBJ2-4; unclear D gene. Germline assignment: CDR1 SGHAT and CDR2 FQDESV (reference sequence). The CDR3 has 14 residues. The ends were cut back, 5 bases at V and 7 bases at J, with 15 bases in the middle. CDR3 in amino acids: CASSPPLADNIQYF. CDR3 DNA: TGTGCCAGCAGCCCCCCCTTAGCCGATAACATTCAGTACTTC.

Concerning this clonotype itself: Since a much larger clone is just one base distant, this may be a read error. No conserved phenylalanine or tryptophan is present at the end of the CDR3, so a read error is the likely explanation. The chain joins TRBV2 to TRBJ2-3; TRBD2 is a possible D gene (6 bases). The germline V gene has CDR1 SNHLY and CDR2 FYNNEI. The CDR3 is 11 residues long. Written as DNA, the CDR3 is TGTACTAGCAGTTTCGAAGATACGCAGTATCTT. This translates into CTSSFEDTQYL.

On this clonotype itself: A much more abundant neighbour one base away suggests this may be a read error. Given the absence of the conserved phenylalanine or tryptophan at the CDR3 end, a read error is likely. V and J are TRBV20-1 and TRBJ2-3; D is ambiguous. This CDR3 is 11 amino acids long. Germline CDR1 DFQATT, CDR2 SNEGSKA (reference sequence). V gave up 4 bases and J gave up 10 bases, with 12 bases separating them. The CDR3 coding sequence is TGCAGTGCTAAGGAGAGGTCAGCGCAGTATGTT. It is translated as CSAKERSAQYV.

V usage is TRBV7-8 and J usage is TRBJ2-5; TRBD1 matches at 9 bases. Germline CDR1 reads SGHVS; CDR2 reads FQNEAQ. The CDR3 totals 14 residues. The CDR3 bases are TGTGGCAGTAGCATCACAGGGGGCAGAGAGACCCAGTACTTC. It encodes CGSSITGGRETQYF.

The sample holds a few counts of this clonotype. The CDR3 end shows no conserved phenylalanine or tryptophan, and so a read error is likely. The DNA is omitted, as the CDR3 cannot be located on it reliably, and the CDR3 follows TCRdb's listing. The chain links TRBV6-5 to TRBJ1-1; no check of the table's D call, TRBD1, against the DNA was made. A total of 13 residues make up the CDR3, ends included. Germline CDR1 is MNHEY and CDR2 is SVGAGI. The CDR3 loop is CASSYMRGTESFL.

On this clonotype itself: One end of the junction does not line up with germline, which may come from a read error. The chain links TRBV28 to TRBJ2-1; tentative D call: TRBD2 (5 bases). CDR1 MDHEN and CDR2 SYDVKM come from the germline V gene. The CDR3 length is 16 residues. The CDR3 loop reads CASSLLGRGSYNEQSF. DNA for the CDR3: TGTGCCAGCAGTTTACTCGGCCGCGGGTCCTACAATGAACAGTCCTTC.

As regards this clonotype: The junction departs from the called germline gene at one end, perhaps through a read error. V usage is TRBV11-2 and J usage is TRBJ2-7, with D possibly being TRBD1 (5 bases). The CDR3 runs to 14 residues. The germline CDR1 and CDR2 sequences are SGHAT and FQNNGV. CDR3 loop: CASSSHRNSYEQYF. As DNA, the CDR3 is TGTGCCAGCAGTTCCCACAGGAACTCCTACGAACAGTACTTC.

As for this clonotype: The germline gene is not matched at one end of the junction; a read error may be the cause. The chain links TRBV9 to TRBJ2-1, with D tentatively TRBD1 (6 bases). This CDR3 is 15 amino acids long. The germline gives CDR1 SGDLS, CDR2 YYNGEE. CDR3 DNA sequence: TGTGTCAGCAGCGTAAGGGACACGGCCTACAATGAGCAGTTCTTC. Amino acid sequence: CVSSVRDTAYNEQFF.

This clonotype occurred a few times. One base away lies a much larger clone, so this may be a sequencing read error. V is TRBV7-7 and J is TRBJ2-4; D may correspond to TRBD1 or TRBD2 (5 bases each). This CDR3 has 16 residues. Germline V gene data show CDR1 as SSHAT and CDR2 as FNYEAQ (reference sequence). This chain's CDR3 is CASSLGLREAKNIQYF. CDR3 in DNA: TGTGCTAGCAGCTTAGGTCTCAGGGAGGCCAAAAACATTCAGTACTTC.

Details on this clonotype: Its ends do not fully match the called genes, so a read error is possible. The chain carries TRBV7-8 and TRBJ2-7; 13 bases map to TRBD2. CDR1 and CDR2 from the germline V gene are SGHVS and FQNEAQ. This CDR3 has 18 residues. CDR3 sequence: CASCPRTSGSMSSYEHYF. The CDR3 nucleotides are TGTGCCAGCTGCCCTCGGACTAGCGGGAGTATGAGCTCCTACGAGCACTACTTC.

On this clonotype: Germline and junction disagree at one end, which may indicate a read error. This chain connects TRBV6-6 to TRBJ1-6; a weak D match, TRBD1 (5 bases). This CDR3 comprises 13 residues. Per the germline V gene, CDR1 is MNHNY and CDR2 is SVGAGI (reference sequence). Here the CDR3 reads CTSSNTGTSLLHF. The CDR3 DNA reads as TGTACCAGCAGTAATACAGGAACTTCACTCCTCCACTTT.

Comments on this clonotype: Germline and junction disagree at one end, which may indicate a read error. DNA of the CDR3: TGCGCCAGCGGTGTCCCACTAGCGCGAGATAGAAATGAGCAGTTCTTC. Residues: CASGVPLARDRNEQFF. The chain has TRBV6-2 or TRBV6-3 and TRBJ2-1, with 7 bases identical to TRBD2. This CDR3 spans 16 amino acids. Germline V gene lookup returns CDR1 MNHEY and CDR2 SVGEGT.

This clonotype occurred once. In this CDR3 the conserved last residue, phenylalanine or tryptophan, is missing, so a read error is likely. The chain joins TRBV6-2 or TRBV6-3 to TRBJ2-7, with D perhaps TRBD2 (6 bases). The CDR3 contains 15 residues. CDR1 and CDR2 from the germline V gene are MNHEY and SVGEGT. Here the CDR3 reads CVNRRLSGASYEQYI. Here the CDR3 DNA reads TGTGTCAACAGGCGCCTTAGCGGAGCCTCCTACGAGCAGTACATC.

This clonotype qualifies as medium-sized. The gene calls are TRBV4-3 and TRBJ2-6; possibly TRBD1 for D (5 bases). The ends were cut back, 0 bases at V and 4 bases at J, with 13 bases in the middle. Germline CDR1 LGHNA, CDR2 YSLEER. The CDR3 runs 17 residues. The CDR3 reads CASSQDGSGRGANVLTF. Here the CDR3 DNA reads TGCGCCAGCAGCCAAGATGGGTCAGGGCGCGGGGCCAACGTCCTGACTTTC.

For this clonotype: At one end the junction does not follow the germline gene, possibly because of a read error. CDR3 sequence (DNA): TGTAGCATTGCTGCCAAGGGGGCTACGCAGTATTTT. This encodes CSIAAKGATQYF. V and J are TRBV29-1 and TRBJ2-3; 7 bases are a match to TRBD1. From germline, CDR1 is SQVTM and CDR2 ANQGSEA. This CDR3 is 12 amino acids long.

The chain has TRBV11-2 and TRBJ2-2, with D maybe TRBD1 (6 bases). CDR1 SGHAT and CDR2 FQNNGV come from the germline V gene. Trimming removed 10 bases at V and 5 bases at J, with 20 bases between. The CDR3 has 15 amino acids. The CDR3 is CAISPTRGTTGELFF. In DNA, the CDR3 is TGTGCCATCAGTCCCACCAGGGGAACGACCGGGGAGCTGTTTTTT.

This clonotype is categorized as medium-sized (0.01 to 0.1%). V usage is TRBV29-1 and J usage is TRBJ2-5, with 14 bases matching TRBD2. J lost 5 bases, V lost 4 bases, and 6 bases had no gene match. The CDR3 extends over 15 amino acids. Germline CDR1 reads SQVTM; CDR2 reads ANQGSEA. In DNA, the CDR3 is TGCAGCGTTGGTGGGACTAGCGGGAGTAGGGAGACCCAGTACTTC. It yields the protein CSVGGTSGSRETQYF. Based on the CDR3 plus reference TRBV29-1 and TRBJ2-5, the full variable domain is SAVISQKPSRDICQRGTSLTIQCQVDSQVTMMFWYRQQPGQSLTLIATANQGSEATYESGFVIDKFPISRPNLTFSTLTVSNMSPEDSSIYLCSVGGTSGSRETQYFGPGTRLLVL.

This clonotype showed up just once. Mismatch with germline at one junction end may stem from a read error. The chain carries TRBV4-2 and TRBJ2-2; no clear D gene. The CDR3 has 14 residues. Germline CDR1 and CDR2: LGHNA and YNFKEQ. The CDR3 region has the DNA TGTGCCAGCAGGCAAGTTGGGAACATCGGGGAGCTGTTTTTT. This gives the protein CASRQVGNIGELFF.

With respect to this clonotype: Sequence at one end of the junction differs from germline and may be a read error. The chain recombines TRBV29-1 with TRBJ2-3; D is undetermined. The CDR3 extends over 12 amino acids. CDR1 is SQVTM, CDR2 ANQGSEA, per germline. The CDR3 region has the DNA TGCAACTCCGGCGTTAGCATAGATACGCAGTATTTT. It yields the protein CNSGVSIDTQYF.

A note on this clonotype: The conserved closing phenylalanine or tryptophan is absent in this CDR3, likely reflecting a read error. This rearrangement joins TRBV28 to TRBJ1-1; D is possibly TRBD1 (6 bases). The CDR3 is made up of 13 amino acids. Germline V gene lookup returns CDR1 MDHEN and CDR2 SYDVKM. V shed 9 bases and J shed 7 bases, with 18 bases lying between them. This CDR3 reads CASFNPGGNEAFL. The CDR3 nucleotides are TGTGCCAGTTTCAACCCGGGGGGCAATGAAGCTTTCCTT.

Concerning this clonotype itself: The junction and the germline gene differ at one end; a read error may be behind it. The chain has TRBV7-8 and TRBJ2-3; D is unclear. CDR1 and CDR2 (germline): SGHVS, FQNEAQ. CDR3 length: 14 amino acids. CDR3 loop: CASSPVRWADTLYF. The DNA for the CDR3 is TGTGCCAGCAGCCCTGTCAGGTGGGCAGATACGCTGTATTTT.

Turning to this clonotype: A much larger clone differs by one base, so this may be a read error. This chain joins TRBV7-9 and TRBJ2-2, with D perhaps TRBD2 (5 bases). The CDR3 covers 14 residues. Germline assignment: CDR1 SEHNR and CDR2 FQNEAQ (reference sequence). CDR3 amino acids: CASGLGGNTGELFF. The CDR3 DNA reads TGTGCCAGCGGCTTAGGAGGAAACACCGGGGAGCTGTTTTTT.

A word on this clonotype: Germline and junction disagree at one end, which may indicate a read error. Here the CDR3 reads CVISDWSIGNTIYF. The CDR3 DNA is TGTGTCATCAGTGATTGGAGTATTGGAAACACCATATATTTT. The chain couples TRBV10-3 to TRBJ1-3; D gene ambiguous. CDR3 length: 14 amino acids. From germline, CDR1 is ENHRY and CDR2 SYGVKD.

A remark on this clonotype: At one end the junction does not follow the germline gene, possibly because of a read error. The chain is built from TRBV4-3 and TRBJ1-2; no firm D call. CDR3 size: 13 residues. The V gene's germline CDR1 is LGHNA and CDR2 YSLEER. CDR3 DNA sequence: TGCACCAGCAGCCGAGCCGGAAACTATGGCTACACCTTC. Translating gives CTSSRAGNYGYTF.

About this clonotype: The CDR3 carries no conserved terminal phenylalanine or tryptophan, so it likely arises from a read error. The chain links TRBV6-5 to TRBJ2-3; 7 bases agree with TRBD2. With V trimmed by 6 bases and J by 3 bases, 9 bases remained unmatched. This CDR3 comprises 15 residues. The germline gives CDR1 MNHEY, CDR2 SVGAGI. CDR3 nucleotide sequence: TGTGCCAGCAGCCCAGGACAAGCGGGAACAGATACGCAGTATCTT. It codes for CASSPGQAGTDTQYL.

Within the sample, this clonotype is medium-sized. J is TRBJ1-5 and V is TRBV5-1; D unresolved. V lost 0 bases and J 4 bases, leaving 8 bases between the germline ends. Germline values: CDR1 SGHRS, CDR2 YFSETQ. The CDR3 is 14 residues long. The CDR3 protein is CASSLDAGNQPQHF. CDR3 nucleotides: TGCGCCAGCAGCTTGGACGCGGGGAATCAGCCCCAGCATTTT. The full variable domain, with the rest looked up from reference TRBV5-1 and TRBJ1-5, is KAGVTQTPRYLIKTRGQQVTLSCSPISGHRSVSWYQQTPGQGLQFLFEYFSETQRNKGNFPGRFSGRQFSNSRSEMNVSTLELGDSALYLCASSLDAGNQPQHFGDGTRLSIL.